A single sample is the source of the 27 T cell receptor beta chains below, sequenced in a study of PD-L1 blockade in urothelial cancer. Measured with immunoSEQ multiplex PCR; TCRdb has only the in-frame clones, and not every one. The sample consists of nearly 30,000 clones, over 75% of them appearing once. This material consisted of PBMCs, taken around atezolizumab (anti-PD-L1) treatment. The receptors here all came from a man aged 50-60 years with urothelial cancer.

This clone appeared once. The gene calls are TRBV5-1 and TRBJ2-5; 8 positions match TRBD1. CDR1 is SGHRS and CDR2 is YFSETQ in the germline V gene. CDR3 size: 17 residues. V trimming: 4 bases; J trimming: 2 bases; junction bases outside the gene matches: 13. The DNA of the CDR3 is TGCGCCAGCAGCCCCGGACAGGGAAGGGTGGCGCAAGAGACCCAGTACTTC. Protein: CASSPGQGRVAQETQYF.

The chain employs TRBV11-2 and TRBJ2-3; possibly TRBD2 for D (5 bases). The CDR3 extends over 18 amino acids. V was cut by 2 bases and J by 0 bases, with 18 bases left in between. Germline-derived CDR1 and CDR2 are SGHAT and FQNNGV. This CDR3 reads CASSLWEAVLTSTDTQYF. In DNA form, the CDR3 reads TGTGCCAGCAGCTTATGGGAAGCGGTCCTGACTAGCACAGATACGCAGTATTTT.

The gene calls are TRBV12-5 and TRBJ1-4, with 7 bases that match TRBD1. Germline assignment: CDR1 LGHNT and CDR2 FRNRAP. The length of the CDR3 is 15 residues. The junction had 6 bases not matched to a gene; V was cut back by 4 bases and J by 4 bases. The CDR3 spells CASGSSTGFNEKLFF. DNA of the CDR3: TGTGCTAGTGGTTCGTCGACAGGGTTTAATGAAAAACTGTTTTTT.

The V gene is TRBV5-1, the J gene TRBJ2-2; 8 bases line up with TRBD2. Looked up from germline, CDR1 is SGHRS and CDR2 is YFSETQ. The V and J ends lost 4 bases and 1 base, in that order; junction bases with no gene match: 3. The CDR3 sequence is 15 residues long. CDR3 DNA: TGCGCCAGCAGCCCGGGGGGGCTGAACACCGGGGAGCTGTTTTTT. Amino acid sequence: CASSPGGLNTGELFF.

J is TRBJ2-7 and V is TRBV28, with D maybe TRBD1 (6 bases). CDR1 is MDHEN and CDR2 is SYDVKM in the germline V gene. V shed 9 bases and J shed 5 bases, with 29 bases lying between them. This CDR3 contains 17 residues. CDR3: CASVPPGHVGVGDEQYF. The CDR3, as DNA: TGTGCCAGTGTACCTCCGGGACATGTTGGGGTCGGAGACGAGCAGTACTTC.

The genes are TRBV28 and TRBJ2-2, with D possibly being TRBD1 (5 bases). Germline V gives CDR1 MDHEN, CDR2 SYDVKM. There are 15 residues in the CDR3. With 2 bases removed from V and 4 bases from J, the gap between germline ends came to 11 bases. CDR3 nucleotide sequence: TGTGCCAGCAGTTTACCCAGGGCTGGCACCGGGGAGCTGTTTTTT. It translates to CASSLPRAGTGELFF.

The V call is TRBV9, the J call TRBJ2-3, with 8 bases matching TRBD1. Unmatched junction bases numbered 6, after V lost 7 bases and J lost 2 bases. The CDR3 totals 14 residues. In germline, CDR1 is SGDLS, CDR2 YYNGEE. In DNA form, the CDR3 reads TGTGCCAGCTCCCAGGGGGCCGACACAGATACGCAGTATTTT. Encoded protein: CASSQGADTDTQYF.

The V call is TRBV28, the J call TRBJ2-3, with 8 bases fitting TRBD2. The CDR3 runs 16 residues. Germline CDR1 is MDHEN and CDR2 is SYDVKM. Trimming took 2 bases from V and 6 from J; bases not matched to a gene: 10. The CDR3 nucleotides read TGTGCCAGCAGTTTACCTCACGGGACTAGAGTGGATACGCAGTATTTT. Translation gives CASSLPHGTRVDTQYF.

This chain links TRBV7-9 with TRBJ2-3, with 7 bases lining up with TRBD1. This CDR3 is built from 14 residues. Germline V gene lookup returns CDR1 SEHNR and CDR2 FQNEAQ (reference sequence). The trim removed 5 bases at V and 9 bases at J, leaving 11 bases unmatched. CDR3: CASSPPRTGPTQYF. The CDR3 DNA reads TGTGCCAGCAGCCCGCCACGGACAGGCCCAACGCAGTATTTT.

The V call is TRBV25-1, the J call TRBJ1-2, with 8 positions matching TRBD1. CDR1 and CDR2 (germline): MGHDK, SYGVNS. J lost 0 bases, V lost 1 base, and 10 bases had no gene match. The CDR3 spans 18 residues. The CDR3 is CASSESADRGKANYGYTF. In DNA, the CDR3 is TGTGCCAGCAGTGAATCGGCTGACAGGGGTAAGGCTAACTATGGCTACACCTTC.

The chain couples TRBV9 to TRBJ2-1; a possible D gene is TRBD2 (7 bases). The ends were cut back, 0 bases at V and 5 bases at J, with 12 bases in the middle. Germline CDR1 is SGDLS and CDR2 is YYNGEE. This CDR3 region has 15 residues. The CDR3 DNA is TGTGCCAGCAGCGTAGCTGCGGGGGCAAACAATGAGCAGTTCTTC. This gives the protein CASSVAAGANNEQFF.

The chain recombines TRBV7-3 with TRBJ1-1; no clear D gene. This CDR3 contains 13 residues. The germline V gene has CDR1 SGHTA and CDR2 FQGTGA. Trimming stripped 2 bases from V and 6 bases from J, with 10 bases between. The CDR3 loop reads CASSLETRAEAFF. In DNA form, the CDR3 reads TGTGCCAGCAGCTTAGAGACGAGGGCTGAAGCTTTCTTT.

The genes are TRBV19 and TRBJ2-5; a weak D match, TRBD1 (5 bases). There are 14 residues in the CDR3. The germline CDR1 and CDR2 sequences are LNHDA and SQIVND (reference sequence). Trimming took 4 bases from V and 2 from J, leaving 11 bases between them. In DNA form, the CDR3 reads TGTGCCAGTAGTACTTCGACAGTTCAAGAGACCCAGTACTTC. This sequence encodes CASSTSTVQETQYF.

The rearrangement uses TRBV4-3 and TRBJ1-1, with D tentatively TRBD1 (6 bases). This CDR3 region has 15 residues. Trimming removed 0 bases at V and 3 bases at J, with 11 bases between. CDR1 and CDR2 from the germline V gene are LGHNA and YSLEER. CDR3 nucleotide sequence: TGCGCCAGCAGCCAAGATCAAGGACAGTACACTGAAGCTTTCTTT. As protein: CASSQDQGQYTEAFF.

V usage is TRBV7-9 and J usage is TRBJ2-7, with 8 bases matching TRBD1. CDR1 is SEHNR, CDR2 FQNEAQ, per germline (reference sequence). After removal of 6 bases from V and 2 bases from J, the junction contained 6 bases not matched to a gene. CDR3 length equals 14 residues. CDR3 loop: CASSPRQGPYEQYF. The CDR3 DNA follows: TGTGCCAGCAGTCCACGACAGGGGCCCTACGAGCAGTACTTC.

J is TRBJ2-1 and V is TRBV19; 8 positions match TRBD1. Germline V gives CDR1 LNHDA, CDR2 SQIVND (reference sequence). CDR3 length: 15 residues. With 4 bases clipped from V and 3 bases from J, the junction kept 5 bases outside the gene matches. The CDR3 DNA follows: TGTGCCAGTAGTACCCGGGACAGGTACTACAATGAGCAGTTCTTC. Amino acid sequence: CASSTRDRYYNEQFF. The variable domain in full, with the rest retrieved from reference TRBV19 and TRBJ2-1, is DGGITQSPKYLFRKEGQNVTLSCEQNLNHDAMYWYRQDPGQGLRLIYYSQIVNDFQKGDIAEGYSVSREKKESFPLTVTSAQKNPTAFYLCASSTRDRYYNEQFFGPGTRLTVL.

The CDR3 bases are TGTGCCTGGAGCCTGACAAAGTCTGGAAACACCATATATTTT. Its translation is CAWSLTKSGNTIYF. V gene TRBV30 combines with J gene TRBJ1-3, with D uncertain. Deletions cut 3 bases from V and 1 base from J, with 10 bases between. The CDR3 is 14 residues long. CDR1 and CDR2 (germline): GTSNPN, SVGIG (reference sequence).

This chain links TRBV19 with TRBJ2-1; 10 bases agree with TRBD1. The CDR3 is 13 residues long. Germline V gene lookup returns CDR1 LNHDA and CDR2 SQIVND (reference sequence). With 4 bases clipped from V and 7 bases from J, the junction kept 1 base outside the gene matches. CDR3 residues: CASSTGQGNEQFF. CDR3 sequence (DNA): TGTGCCAGTAGTACGGGACAGGGGAATGAGCAGTTCTTC.

The J gene is TRBJ2-1, the V gene TRBV6-5; 11 bases agree with TRBD1. Germline CDR1 reads MNHEY; CDR2 reads SVGAGI. Germline trimming cut 3 bases from V and 10 bases from J; bases unmatched to any gene: 11. CDR3 size: 16 residues. CDR3 in amino acids: CASSYTLGTGGWEQFF. CDR3 sequence (DNA): TGTGCCAGCAGTTATACCCTCGGGACAGGGGGATGGGAGCAGTTCTTC.

The count of this clone is one. The chain has TRBV25-1 and TRBJ2-5; tentative D call: TRBD1 (6 bases). Germline values: CDR1 MGHDK, CDR2 SYGVNS. The CDR3 has 14 residues. Trimming shortened V by 6 bases and J by 3 bases, and 14 bases separated the two germline ends. Here the CDR3 DNA reads TGTGCCAGCAGCTCCCGGGCAGGGGAAGAGACCCAGTACTTC. Translated: CASSSRAGEETQYF.

V gene TRBV19 combines with J gene TRBJ1-5; D is uncertain. The germline V and J ends were trimmed by 8 bases and 1 base, with 12 bases remaining between them. The germline V gene has CDR1 LNHDA and CDR2 SQIVND (reference sequence). The CDR3 has 14 residues. CDR3 amino acids: CASRLLESNQPQHF. CDR3 DNA: TGTGCCAGTCGACTTTTAGAGAGCAATCAGCCCCAGCATTTT.

J is TRBJ2-1 and V is TRBV6-5; 7 nucleotides match TRBD2. With 4 bases clipped from V and 8 bases from J, the junction kept 11 bases outside the gene matches. This CDR3 has 15 residues. Germline V CDR1 and CDR2: MNHEY, SVGAGI. CDR3 coding DNA: TGTGCCAGCAGTTTTTCCCATACTAGCGTTGATGAGCAGTTCTTC. Its translation: CASSFSHTSVDEQFF.

The chain has TRBV30 and TRBJ2-2; tentatively, D is TRBD1 (5 bases). The CDR3 extends over 15 amino acids. V lost 4 bases to trimming and J lost 3 bases, with 15 bases between them. In germline, CDR1 is GTSNPN, CDR2 SVGIG (reference sequence). The CDR3, as DNA: TGTGCCTGGAAAATGGACATTAGGGACACCGGGGAGCTGTTTTTT. This gives the protein CAWKMDIRDTGELFF.

The V gene is TRBV15, the J gene TRBJ2-7; a weak D match, TRBD1 (7 bases). Germline CDR1 LNHNV, CDR2 YYDKDF (reference sequence). V shed 1 base and J shed 6 bases, with 16 bases lying between them. The CDR3 loop spans 15 amino acids. The CDR3 DNA reads TGTGCCACCAGCAGAGGCGGGACAGTTGCGGGCGAGCAGTACTTC. Amino acids: CATSRGGTVAGEQYF.

A single count supports this clone. This chain joins TRBV9 and TRBJ2-7; D is possibly TRBD2 (5 bases). The V end was cut by 4 bases, the J end by 2 bases, with 13 bases between. This CDR3 spans 14 amino acids. Germline loops: CDR1 SGDLS, CDR2 YYNGEE. The CDR3 protein is CASSLRTETYEQYF. The CDR3 coding sequence is TGTGCCAGCAGCTTGCGGACTGAAACCTACGAGCAGTACTTC.

The chain carries TRBV7-2 and TRBJ1-4; D unclear. Deletions cut 4 bases from V and 0 bases from J, with 15 bases between. Germline CDR1 SGHTA, CDR2 FQGNSA. There are 17 residues in the CDR3. CDR3 nucleotide sequence: TGTGCCAGCAGCTGGGCCCCATCAGGTGCAACTAATGAAAAACTGTTTTTT. This codes for CASSWAPSGATNEKLFF. Combining the CDR3 with reference TRBV7-2 and TRBJ1-4 gives the whole variable domain GAGVSQSPSNKVTEKGKDVELRCDPISGHTALYWYRQSLGQGLEFLIYFQGNSAPDKSGLPSDRFSAERTGGSVSTLTIQRTQQEDSAVYLCASSWAPSGATNEKLFFGSGTQLSVL.

The sample holds a few counts of this clone. The chain employs TRBV19 and TRBJ1-1, with D tentatively TRBD1 (5 bases). Germline V gene data show CDR1 as LNHDA and CDR2 as SQIVND (reference sequence). V lost 0 bases and J 3 bases, leaving 11 bases between the germline ends. The CDR3 consists of 15 residues. CDR3 coding DNA: TGTGCCAGTAGTATAGATTCGGGGGTATACACTGAAGCTTTCTTT. This translates into CASSIDSGVYTEAFF.